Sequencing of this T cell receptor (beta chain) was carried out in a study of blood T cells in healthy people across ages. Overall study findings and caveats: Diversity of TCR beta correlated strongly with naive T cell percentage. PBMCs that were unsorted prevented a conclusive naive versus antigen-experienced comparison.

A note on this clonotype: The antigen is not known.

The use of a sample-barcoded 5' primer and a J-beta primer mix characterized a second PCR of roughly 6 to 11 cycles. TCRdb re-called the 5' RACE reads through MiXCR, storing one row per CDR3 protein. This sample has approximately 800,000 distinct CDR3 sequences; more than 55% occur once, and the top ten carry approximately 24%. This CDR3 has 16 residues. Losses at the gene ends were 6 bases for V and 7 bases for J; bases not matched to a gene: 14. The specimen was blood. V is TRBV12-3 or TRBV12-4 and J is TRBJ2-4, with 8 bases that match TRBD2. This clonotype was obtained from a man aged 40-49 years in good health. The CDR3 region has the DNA TGTGCCAGCAGATCCCACGGGGGGGCTAACGACAACATTCAGTACTTC. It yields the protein CASRSHGGANDNIQYF.